Below, 9 T cell receptor beta chains from the same sample are listed, as sequenced in a study of T cell repertoires in cytomegalovirus infection. TCRdb reanalysed the reads using MiXCR and keeps one entry per CDR3 protein. The table shows more than 500,000 distinct CDR3 sequences, with 16% occurring only once. Specimen: CD8+ T cells from PBMCs. The source is a human donor in good health (CMV status not recorded). Some clones in this sample may be carry-over from other donors' samples.

J is TRBJ1-5 and V is TRBV4-1, with a tentative D call TRBD1 (5 bases). Trimming shortened V by 4 bases and J by 4 bases, and 11 bases separated the two germline ends. Germline-derived CDR1 and CDR2 are MGHRA and YSYEKL. This CDR3 has 14 residues. CDR3 in amino acids: CASSPNQGNQPQHF. CDR3 coding DNA: TGCGCCAGCAGCCCAAACCAGGGAAATCAGCCCCAGCATTTT.

This clonotype was detected ten times or more. The rearrangement joins TRBV12-3 or TRBV12-4 to TRBJ1-5; D ambiguous. The V end was cut by 6 bases, the J end by 6 bases, with 15 bases between. CDR3 length: 14 amino acids. The CDR3 region is CASSRAITVQPQHF. The CDR3 DNA sequence: TGTGCCAGCAGCCGCGCCATCACAGTTCAGCCCCAGCATTTT.

The sample holds a few counts of this clonotype. The V and J genes are TRBV7-9 and TRBJ1-2; the D gene is possibly TRBD1 (5 bases). The V gene's germline CDR1 is SEHNR and CDR2 FQNEAQ (reference sequence). V lost 5 bases and J 2 bases, leaving 15 bases between the germline ends. This CDR3 has 15 amino acids. The CDR3 is CASSPAGTTNYGYTF. The CDR3 nucleotides are TGTGCCAGCAGCCCGGCCGGGACGACAAACTATGGCTACACCTTC.

V usage is TRBV19 and J usage is TRBJ1-1; no clear D. The germline gives CDR1 LNHDA, CDR2 SQIVND (reference sequence). Deletions cut 3 bases from V and 0 bases from J, with 11 bases between. This CDR3 is built from 15 residues. CDR3 sequence (DNA): TGTGCCAGTAGTATGGTTCCAACTTTGAACACTGAAGCTTTCTTT. This gives the protein CASSMVPTLNTEAFF. The complete variable domain, with remaining parts taken from reference TRBV19 and TRBJ1-1, reads DGGITQSPKYLFRKEGQNVTLSCEQNLNHDAMYWYRQDPGQGLRLIYYSQIVNDFQKGDIAEGYSVSREKKESFPLTVTSAQKNPTAFYLCASSMVPTLNTEAFFGQGTRLTVV.

The chain is built from TRBV4-1 and TRBJ2-3; a weak D match, TRBD2 (7 bases). CDR1 is MGHRA and CDR2 is YSYEKL in the germline V gene. V lost 5 bases and J 4 bases, leaving 19 bases between the germline ends. The CDR3 consists of 16 residues. The CDR3 spells CASSINGGGSPDTQYF. The CDR3 nucleotides are TGCGCCAGCAGCATTAATGGGGGCGGGAGCCCAGATACGCAGTATTTT.

On this clonotype: The missing conserved phenylalanine or tryptophan at the end of this CDR3 makes a read error likely. The rearrangement links TRBV12-3 or TRBV12-4 to TRBJ2-1; 12 bases line up with TRBD2. CDR3 size: 15 residues. J was trimmed by 6 bases and V by 5 bases; bases with no gene match: 5. For the CDR3, the DNA is TGTGCCAGCAGTCCTAGCGGGGGGGCCGTCAATGAGCAGTTCTAC. This encodes CASSPSGGAVNEQFY.

In its sample, this clonotype was seen many times. The V call is TRBV11-2, the J call TRBJ2-3; possible D gene TRBD2, 5 bases. V was pared by 4 bases and J by 1 base, with 9 bases between. Germline values: CDR1 SGHAT, CDR2 FQNNGV. The CDR3 runs 14 residues. CDR3 in DNA: TGTGCCAGCAGCTCCGGACTGGGCACAGATACGCAGTATTTT. Its protein product is CASSSGLGTDTQYF.

This sequence joins TRBV27 and TRBJ1-2; a possible D gene is TRBD1 (5 bases). V was clipped by 8 bases and J by 14 bases, with 15 bases between them. CDR1 and CDR2 (germline): MNHEY, SMNVEV (reference sequence). The CDR3 runs 10 residues. CDR3 nucleotides: TGTGCCAGCGGATTGGGGGAGCTAACCTTC. Translation: CASGLGELTF.

This clonotype was seen ten or more times. The V call is TRBV7-8, the J call TRBJ1-1; 8 positions match TRBD1. The CDR3 runs 17 residues. The ends lost 5 bases at V and 1 base at J; junction bases unmatched: 12. Germline-derived CDR1 and CDR2 are SGHVS and FQNEAQ. The CDR3 bases are TGTGCCAGCAGCCCGGCGGCAGGGGGCGCGGGGAACACTGAAGCTTTCTTT. Amino acid sequence: CASSPAAGGAGNTEAFF.